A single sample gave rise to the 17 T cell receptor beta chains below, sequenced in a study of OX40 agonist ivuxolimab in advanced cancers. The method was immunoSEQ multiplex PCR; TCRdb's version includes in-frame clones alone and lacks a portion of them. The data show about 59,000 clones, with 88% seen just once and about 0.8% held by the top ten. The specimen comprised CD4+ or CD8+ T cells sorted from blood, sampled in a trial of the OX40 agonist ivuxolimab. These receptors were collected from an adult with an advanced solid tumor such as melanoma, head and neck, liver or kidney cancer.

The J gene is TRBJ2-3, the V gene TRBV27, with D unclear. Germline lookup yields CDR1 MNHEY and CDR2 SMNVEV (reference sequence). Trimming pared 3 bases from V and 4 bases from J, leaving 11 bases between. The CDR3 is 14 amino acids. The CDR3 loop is CASSLVPESDTQYF. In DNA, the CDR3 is TGTGCCAGCAGTTTGGTTCCAGAATCAGATACGCAGTATTTT.

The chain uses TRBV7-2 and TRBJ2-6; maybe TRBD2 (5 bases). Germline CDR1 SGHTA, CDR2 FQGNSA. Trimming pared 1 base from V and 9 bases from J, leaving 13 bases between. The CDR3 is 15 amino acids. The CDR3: CASSLEQKGGNVLTF. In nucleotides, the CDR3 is TGTGCCAGCAGCTTAGAACAGAAAGGAGGCAACGTCCTGACTTTC. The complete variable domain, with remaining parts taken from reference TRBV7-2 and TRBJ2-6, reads GAGVSQSPSNKVTEKGKDVELRCDPISGHTALYWYRQSLGQGLEFLIYFQGNSAPDKSGLPSDRFSAERTGGSVSTLTIQRTQQEDSAVYLCASSLEQKGGNVLTFGAGSRLTVL.

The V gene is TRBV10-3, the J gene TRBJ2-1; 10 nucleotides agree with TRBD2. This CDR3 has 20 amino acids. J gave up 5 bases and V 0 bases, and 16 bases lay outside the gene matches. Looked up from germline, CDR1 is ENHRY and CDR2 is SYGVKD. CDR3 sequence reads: CAISESPKKAGGPNHNEQFF. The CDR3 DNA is TGTGCCATCAGTGAGTCGCCCAAAAAAGCGGGAGGGCCAAACCACAATGAGCAGTTCTTC.

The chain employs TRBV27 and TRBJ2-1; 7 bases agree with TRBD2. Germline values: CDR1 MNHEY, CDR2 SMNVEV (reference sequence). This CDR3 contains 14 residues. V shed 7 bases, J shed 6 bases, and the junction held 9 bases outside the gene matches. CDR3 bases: TGTGCCAGCAACCGATGGGCGGGAGCCAATGAGCAGTTCTTC. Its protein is CASNRWAGANEQFF.

The CDR3 reads CASSPGLAGTDTQYF. CDR3 DNA: TGCGCCAGCAGTCCGGGACTCGCCGGTACAGATACGCAGTATTTT. The V and J genes are TRBV5-1 and TRBJ2-3, with a tentative D call TRBD2 (6 bases). Trimming cost V 5 bases and J 3 bases, with 16 bases left between them. Germline values: CDR1 SGHRS, CDR2 YFSETQ. The CDR3 has 15 residues. The full variable domain, its missing parts supplied by reference TRBV5-1 and TRBJ2-3, is KAGVTQTPRYLIKTRGQQVTLSCSPISGHRSVSWYQQTPGQGLQFLFEYFSETQRNKGNFPGRFSGRQFSNSRSEMNVSTLELGDSALYLCASSPGLAGTDTQYFGPGTRLTVL.

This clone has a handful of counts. The CDR3 DNA is TGTGCCAGCAGCACCTCCCCAAGCACCACCGGGGAGCTGTTTTTT. Residues: CASSTSPSTTGELFF. The chain recombines TRBV9 with TRBJ2-2; unclear D gene. Germline lookup yields CDR1 SGDLS and CDR2 YYNGEE. Deletions cut 4 bases from V and 4 bases from J, with 14 bases between. The CDR3 contains 15 residues.

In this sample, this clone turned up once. The CDR3 reads CASRLAEGYNEQFF. In DNA form, the CDR3 reads TGTGCCAGCAGGCTAGCGGAGGGGTACAATGAGCAGTTCTTC. The V call is TRBV27, the J call TRBJ2-1; TRBD2 aligns across 7 bases. CDR1 is MNHEY and CDR2 is SMNVEV in the germline V gene (reference sequence). The junction had 6 bases not matched to a gene; V was cut back by 6 bases and J by 4 bases. The CDR3 totals 14 residues.

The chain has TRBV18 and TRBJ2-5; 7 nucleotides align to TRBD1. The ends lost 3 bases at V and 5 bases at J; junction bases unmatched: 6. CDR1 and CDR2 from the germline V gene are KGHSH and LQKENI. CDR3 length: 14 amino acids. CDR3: CASSPQGVRETQYF. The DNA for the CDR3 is TGTGCCAGCTCACCGCAGGGGGTAAGGGAGACCCAGTACTTC.

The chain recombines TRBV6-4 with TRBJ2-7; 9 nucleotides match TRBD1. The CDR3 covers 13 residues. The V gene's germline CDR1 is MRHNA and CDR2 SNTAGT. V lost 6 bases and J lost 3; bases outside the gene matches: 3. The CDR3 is CASSLDRGYEQYF. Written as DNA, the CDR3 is TGTGCCAGCAGCCTGGACAGGGGCTACGAGCAGTACTTC.

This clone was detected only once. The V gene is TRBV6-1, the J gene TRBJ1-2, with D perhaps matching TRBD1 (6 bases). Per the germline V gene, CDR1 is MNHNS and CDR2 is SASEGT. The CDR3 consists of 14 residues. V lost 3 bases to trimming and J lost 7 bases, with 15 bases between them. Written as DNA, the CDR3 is TGTGCCAGCAGTGAGGGGGGCGGCGGGCTTGGCTACACCTTC. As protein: CASSEGGGGLGYTF.

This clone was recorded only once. The CDR3 DNA is TGTGCCAGCAGCTTGGTGGGAATGGGTACAGATACGCAGTATTTT. Protein product: CASSLVGMGTDTQYF. The chain uses TRBV5-6 and TRBJ2-3; D ambiguous. The ends were cut back, 0 bases at V and 3 bases at J, with 11 bases in the middle. The germline V gene has CDR1 SGHDT and CDR2 YYEEEE. The CDR3 sequence is 15 residues long.

The DNA for the CDR3 is TGTGCCAGCAGCGCAGGGACAGGGACCTATGTGGAGCAGTTCTTC. Residues: CASSAGTGTYVEQFF. V and J are TRBV9 and TRBJ2-1; TRBD1 matches 9 bases. V gave up 3 bases and J gave up 10 bases; unmatched junction bases: 11. Per germline, CDR1 SGDLS and CDR2 YYNGEE. The CDR3 is made up of 15 amino acids. Supplemented by reference TRBV9 and TRBJ2-1, the full variable domain reads DSGVTQTPKHLITATGQRVTLRCSPRSGDLSVYWYQQSLDQGLQFLIQYYNGEERAKGNILERFSAQQFPDLHSELNLSSLELGDSALYFCASSAGTGTYVEQFFGPGTRLTVL.

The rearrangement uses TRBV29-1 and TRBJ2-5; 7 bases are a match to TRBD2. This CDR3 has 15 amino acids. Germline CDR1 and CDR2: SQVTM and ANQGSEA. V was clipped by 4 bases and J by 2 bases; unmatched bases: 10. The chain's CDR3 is CSVGAGAGRQETQYF. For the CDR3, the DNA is TGCAGCGTTGGAGCCGGAGCGGGACGACAAGAGACCCAGTACTTC.

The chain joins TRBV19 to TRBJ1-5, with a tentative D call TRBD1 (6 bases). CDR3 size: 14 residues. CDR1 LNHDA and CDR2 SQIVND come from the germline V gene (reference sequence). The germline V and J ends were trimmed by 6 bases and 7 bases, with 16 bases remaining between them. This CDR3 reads CASRPTGSGQPQHF. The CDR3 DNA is TGTGCCAGTAGGCCTACAGGGTCGGGGCAGCCCCAGCATTTT.

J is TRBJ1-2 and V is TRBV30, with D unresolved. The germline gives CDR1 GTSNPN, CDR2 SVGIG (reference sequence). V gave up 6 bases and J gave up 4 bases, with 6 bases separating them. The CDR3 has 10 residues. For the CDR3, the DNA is TGTGCCTGTTCCTTCTATGGCTACACCTTC. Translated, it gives CACSFYGYTF.

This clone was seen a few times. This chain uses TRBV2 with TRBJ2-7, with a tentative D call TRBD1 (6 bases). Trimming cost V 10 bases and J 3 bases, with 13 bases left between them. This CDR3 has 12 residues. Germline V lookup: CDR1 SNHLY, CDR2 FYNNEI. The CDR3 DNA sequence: TGTGCCACCGAAGGGGGTAGCTACGAGCAGTACTTC. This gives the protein CATEGGSYEQYF.

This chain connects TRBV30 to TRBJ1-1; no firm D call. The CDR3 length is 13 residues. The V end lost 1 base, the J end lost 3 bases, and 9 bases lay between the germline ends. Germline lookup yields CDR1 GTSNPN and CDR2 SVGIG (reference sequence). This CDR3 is CAWSGRGDTEAFF. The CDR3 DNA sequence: TGTGCCTGGAGTGGCCGAGGAGACACTGAAGCTTTCTTT.